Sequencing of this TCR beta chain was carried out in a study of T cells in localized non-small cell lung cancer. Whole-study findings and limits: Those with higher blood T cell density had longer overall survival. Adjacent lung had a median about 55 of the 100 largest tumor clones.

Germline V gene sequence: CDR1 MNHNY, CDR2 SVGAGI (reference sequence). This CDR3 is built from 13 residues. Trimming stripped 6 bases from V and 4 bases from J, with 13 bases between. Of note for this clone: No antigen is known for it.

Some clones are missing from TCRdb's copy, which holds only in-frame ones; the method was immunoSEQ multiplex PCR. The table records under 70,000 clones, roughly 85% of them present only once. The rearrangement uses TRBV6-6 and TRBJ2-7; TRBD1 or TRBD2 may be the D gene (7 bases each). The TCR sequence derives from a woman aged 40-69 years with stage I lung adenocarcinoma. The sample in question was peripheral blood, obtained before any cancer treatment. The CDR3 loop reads CASRGGTAYEQYF. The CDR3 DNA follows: TGTGCCAGCAGGGGGGGGACAGCATACGAGCAGTACTTC.